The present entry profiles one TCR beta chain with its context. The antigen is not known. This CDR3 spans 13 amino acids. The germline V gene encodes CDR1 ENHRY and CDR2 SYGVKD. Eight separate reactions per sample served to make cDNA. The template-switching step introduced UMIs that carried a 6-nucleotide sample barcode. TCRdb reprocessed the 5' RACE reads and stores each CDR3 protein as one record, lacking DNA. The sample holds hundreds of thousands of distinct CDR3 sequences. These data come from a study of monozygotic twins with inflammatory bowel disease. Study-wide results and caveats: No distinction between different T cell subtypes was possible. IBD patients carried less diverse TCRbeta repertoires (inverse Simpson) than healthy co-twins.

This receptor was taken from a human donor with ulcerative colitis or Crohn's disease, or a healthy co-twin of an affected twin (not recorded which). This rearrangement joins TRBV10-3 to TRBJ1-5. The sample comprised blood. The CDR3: CAISEQGNQPQHF.